Listed below are T cell receptor beta chains from one sample, sequenced in a study of blood T cell repertoires in COVID-19. The table came from immunoSEQ multiplex PCR; TCRdb's copy has only in-frame clones and leaves some out. The table lists 200,000 to 300,000 clones, roughly 86% of them singletons, with roughly 6.2% in the top ten. The sample taken for sequencing was peripheral blood. Source of these receptors: a woman of 80 years or more with COVID-19, enrolled during active disease. CDR3s include the opening cysteine and the closing phenylalanine or tryptophan. Fields, in order: V gene, J gene, clone size, CDR3 protein. Not all rows give a size; the values are once, few, many and, for expanded clones, a class.

V: TRBV7-6; J: TRBJ1-5; size: few; CDR3: CASSLGPQDNQPQHF
V: TRBV9; J: TRBJ2-6; size: .; CDR3: CASSAQGYGANVLTF
V: TRBV19; J: TRBJ1-4; size: .; CDR3: CASRTGAVRWNEKLFF
V: TRBV29-1; J: TRBJ1-1; size: .; CDR3: CSAWGGSNTEAFF
V: TRBV6-5; J: TRBJ1-2; size: .; CDR3: CASTEAAGFDYGYTF
V: TRBV5-1; J: TRBJ1-6; size: .; CDR3: CASSPAVGASPLHF
V: TRBV5-1; J: TRBJ1-1; size: .; CDR3: CASSPGDREEVFF
V: TRBV9; J: TRBJ2-5; size: once; CDR3: CASSLAIQETQYF
V: TRBV19; J: TRBJ2-3; size: few; CDR3: CASSISPSVDKQYF
V: TRBV4-1; J: TRBJ2-7; size: .; CDR3: CASSHGRGETAGDEQYF
V: TRBV18; J: TRBJ2-1; size: .; CDR3: CASSPQVNEQFF
V: TRBV27; J: TRBJ1-1; size: few; CDR3: CASSPQGPGEAFF
V: TRBV7-2; J: TRBJ2-5; size: .; CDR3: CASSSSLETQYF
V: TRBV11-1; J: TRBJ2-5; size: .; CDR3: CASSLAAASKETQYF
V: TRBV7-2; J: TRBJ2-3; size: once; CDR3: CASSLLPRASGVNTDTQYF
V: TRBV9; J: TRBJ2-5; size: .; CDR3: CASSALSSGGPGETQYF
V: TRBV7-2; J: TRBJ2-5; size: .; CDR3: CASSLGAVETQYF
V: TRBV18; J: TRBJ2-3; size: .; CDR3: CASSPGIVGGLTQYF
V: TRBV27; J: TRBJ2-7; size: .; CDR3: CASSLRGSYEQYF
V: TRBV29-1; J: TRBJ1-1; size: once; CDR3: CSVGRTENTEAFF
V: TRBV3-1/TRBV3-2; J: TRBJ2-2; size: .; CDR3: CASSQIRVPLYAGELFF
V: TRBV28; J: TRBJ1-2; size: .; CDR3: CASSSPGTTAYYGYTF
V: TRBV29-1; J: TRBJ1-2; size: .; CDR3: CSVSGGPNYGYTF